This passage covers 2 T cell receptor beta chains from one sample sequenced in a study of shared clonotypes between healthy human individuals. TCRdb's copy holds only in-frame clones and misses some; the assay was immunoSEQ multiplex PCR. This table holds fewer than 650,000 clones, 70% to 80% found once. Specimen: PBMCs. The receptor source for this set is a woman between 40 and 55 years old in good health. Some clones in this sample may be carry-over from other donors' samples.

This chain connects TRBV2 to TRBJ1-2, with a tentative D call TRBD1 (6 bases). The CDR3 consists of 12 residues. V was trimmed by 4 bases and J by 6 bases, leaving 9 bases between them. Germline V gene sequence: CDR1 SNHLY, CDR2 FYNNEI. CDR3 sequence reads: CASSVAGDGYTF. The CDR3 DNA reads TGTGCCAGCAGTGTGGCAGGGGATGGCTACACCTTC.

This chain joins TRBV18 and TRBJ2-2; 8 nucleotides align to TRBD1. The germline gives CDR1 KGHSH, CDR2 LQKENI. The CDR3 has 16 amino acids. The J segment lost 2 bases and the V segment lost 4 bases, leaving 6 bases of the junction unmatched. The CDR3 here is CASSLLGQGNTGELFF. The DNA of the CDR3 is TGTGCCAGCTCACTCCTAGGACAGGGCAACACCGGGGAGCTGTTTTTT.